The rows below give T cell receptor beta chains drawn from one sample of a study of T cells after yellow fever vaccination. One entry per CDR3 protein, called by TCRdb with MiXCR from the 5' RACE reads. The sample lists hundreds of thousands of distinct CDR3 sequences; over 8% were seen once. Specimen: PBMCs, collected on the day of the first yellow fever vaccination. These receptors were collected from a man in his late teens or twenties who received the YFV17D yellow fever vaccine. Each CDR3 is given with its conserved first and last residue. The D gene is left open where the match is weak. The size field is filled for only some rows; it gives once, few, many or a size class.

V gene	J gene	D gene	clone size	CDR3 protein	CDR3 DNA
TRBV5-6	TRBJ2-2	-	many	CASSFQNTGELFF	TGTGCCAGCAGCTTTCAGAACACCGGGGAGCTGTTTTTT
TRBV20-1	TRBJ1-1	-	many	CSVPEGNTEAFF	TGCAGTGTACCCGAAGGGAACACTGAAGCTTTCTTT
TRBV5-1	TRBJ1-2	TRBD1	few	CASSLTQGEGENGYTF	TGCGCCAGCAGCTTGACACAGGGGGAAGGGGAGAATGGCTACACCTTC
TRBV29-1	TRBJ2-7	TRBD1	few	CSVGIGTGGSYEQYF	TGCAGCGTTGGCATCGGGACAGGGGGCTCCTACGAGCAGTACTTC
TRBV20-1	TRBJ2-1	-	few	CSARDPTVGSSYNEQFF	TGCAGTGCTAGAGATCCTACGGTGGGAAGCTCCTACAATGAGCAGTTCTTC
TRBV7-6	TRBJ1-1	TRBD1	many	CASSQGQGKNTEAFF	TGTGCCAGCAGCCAGGGACAGGGGAAGAACACTGAAGCTTTCTTT
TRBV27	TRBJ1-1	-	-	CASSPNGIWGEAFF	TGTGCCAGCTCCCCCAACGGCATTTGGGGCGAAGCTTTCTTT
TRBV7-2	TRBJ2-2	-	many	CASSDQGTGELFF	TGTGCCAGCAGCGATCAGGGGACCGGGGAGCTGTTTTTT
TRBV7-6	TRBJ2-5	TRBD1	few	CASSLGSGGPQETQYF	TGTGCCAGCAGCTTAGGGTCAGGGGGCCCCCAAGAGACCCAGTACTTC
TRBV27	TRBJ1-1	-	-	CASRPQGRHTEAFF	TGTGCCAGCCGCCCCCAGGGTAGGCACACTGAAGCTTTCTTT
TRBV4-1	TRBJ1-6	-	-	CASSQDGVGSNSPLHF	TGCGCCAGCAGCCAAGATGGCGTCGGCAGTAATTCACCCCTCCACTTT
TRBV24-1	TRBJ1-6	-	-	CAIDLDNSPLHF	TGTGCCATCGACTTGGACAACTCACCCCTCCACTTT
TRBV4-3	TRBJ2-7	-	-	CASSQVVFDEQYF	TGCGCCAGCAGCCAAGTAGTATTCGACGAGCAGTACTTC
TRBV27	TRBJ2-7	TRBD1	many	CASSKTLDRDNYEQYF	TGTGCCAGCAGCAAAACTCTTGACAGGGATAATTACGAGCAGTACTTC
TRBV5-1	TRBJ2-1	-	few	CASSQNPGSGTYNEQFF	TGCGCCAGCAGCCAAAACCCAGGGAGCGGAACCTACAATGAGCAGTTCTTC
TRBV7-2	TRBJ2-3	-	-	CASSLTEGADTQYF	TGTGCCAGCAGCTTAACTGAGGGAGCGGATACGCAGTATTTT
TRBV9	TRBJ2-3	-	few	CASSASSTDTQYF	TGTGCCAGCAGCGCATCTAGCACAGATACGCAGTATTTT
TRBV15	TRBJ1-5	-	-	CATSRDPRGDQPQHF	TGTGCCACCAGCAGAGATCCCAGGGGCGATCAGCCCCAGCATTTT
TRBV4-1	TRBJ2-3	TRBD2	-	CASSRVAGVGDTQYF	TGCGCCAGCAGCCGGGTAGCGGGGGTGGGCGATACGCAGTATTTT
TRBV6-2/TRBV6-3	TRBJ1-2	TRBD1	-	CASSSYRDRINYGYTF	TGTGCCAGCAGTTCCTACCGGGACAGGATTAACTATGGCTACACCTTC
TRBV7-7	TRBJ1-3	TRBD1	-	CASSQGQSSGNTIYF	TGTGCTAGCAGCCAGGGACAGAGCTCTGGAAACACCATATATTTT
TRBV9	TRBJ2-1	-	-	CASSEGGASSSYNEQFF	TGTGCCAGCAGCGAAGGGGGGGCCTCGAGCTCCTACAATGAGCAGTTCTTC
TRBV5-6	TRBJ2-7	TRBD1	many	CASSLEPGGSYEQYF	TGTGCCAGCAGCTTGGAACCAGGGGGCTCCTACGAGCAGTACTTC
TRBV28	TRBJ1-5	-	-	CASSLGQGLTQHF	TGTGCCAGCAGTTTAGGGCAGGGTTTGACCCAGCATTTT
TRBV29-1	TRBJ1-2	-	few	CSARGGLGYTF	TGCAGCGCCCGAGGGGGGCTTGGCTACACCTTC
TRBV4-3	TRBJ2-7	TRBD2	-	CASSQGGGQVSYEQYF	TGCGCCAGCAGCCAAGGGGGGGGTCAGGTGTCCTACGAGCAGTACTTC